This TCR beta chain was profiled in a study of blood T cell repertoires in COVID-19. Study-wide background: Acute-phase and convalescent COVID-19 samples originated in the United States, Italy and Spain. Sources were T cells, B-cell-depleted T cells, or PBMCs; the material itself was cDNA or gDNA.

V lost 2 bases to trimming and J lost 3 bases, with 11 bases between them. Germline V gives CDR1 SGHRS, CDR2 YFSETQ. CDR3 length: 14 residues. As originally analysed: Amplification of reference gene primers provided the estimated nucleated cell counts. Clones were read by immunoSEQ multiplex PCR, and TCRdb kept only the in-frame ones, dropping some. V and J calls and clone size are those listed in that table; D and trimming were worked out from the DNA. The table lists hundreds of thousands of clones, about nine tenths of them singletons. The clonotype comes from a man between 60 and 75 years old who had recovered from COVID-19. What was sequenced was peripheral blood. The chain employs TRBV5-1 and TRBJ2-5, with a tentative D call TRBD1 (6 bases). In nucleotides, the CDR3 is TGCGCCAGCAGCTTCCGGACAGTAAAAGAGACCCAGTACTTC. This codes for CASSFRTVKETQYF.